A selection of T cell receptor beta chains follows, all from one sample in a study of response to subunit inactivated influenza vaccine. In TCRdb, the RT-PCR reads were re-called with MiXCR into one record per CDR3 protein. This table has over 450,000 distinct CDR3 sequences, about an eighth appearing once. Here the sequenced sample was PBMCs from blood, taken roughly 46 days after vaccination. The receptors were gathered from a man aged 45 to 65 who received an inactivated influenza vaccine. CDR3s include the opening cysteine and the closing phenylalanine or tryptophan. Each record gives: CDR3 length, D gene, clone size, V gene, J gene, CDR3 protein, CDR3 DNA. A D gene is named only where the DNA matches it firmly. Rows may omit the clone size; those that give it use once, few, many or a size class.

>16|TRBD2|few|TRBV25-1|TRBJ2-3
CASSEVRGRAPDTQYF
TGTGCCAGCAGTGAAGTCCGCGGGAGGGCCCCAGATACGCAGTATTTT
>15|TRBD1|few|TRBV7-8|TRBJ2-5
CASSPWTGTGETQYF
TGTGCCAGCAGCCCCTGGACAGGGACAGGAGAGACCCAGTACTTC
>15|.|.|TRBV7-2|TRBJ2-1
CASSLGSGEYNEQFF
TGTGCCAGCAGCTTAGGGTCGGGAGAGTACAATGAGCAGTTCTTC
>15|.|few|TRBV6-5|TRBJ1-5
CASSYQNRGNQPQHF
TGTGCCAGCAGTTACCAAAACAGGGGCAATCAGCCCCAGCATTTT
>12|.|.|TRBV10-3|TRBJ2-3
CAARDRGDTQYF
TGTGCCGCCCGGGACCGGGGGGATACGCAGTATTTT
>15|TRBD1|few|TRBV7-2|TRBJ1-1
CASSFLTGTNTEAFF
TGTGCCAGCAGCTTCCTGACAGGGACGAACACTGAAGCTTTCTTT
>13|.|few|TRBV19|TRBJ2-7
CASSMSPTYEQYF
TGTGCCAGTAGTATGTCGCCGACCTACGAGCAGTACTTC
>15|.|few|TRBV20-1|TRBJ1-4
CSARDFSVTDEKLFF
TGCAGTGCTAGAGATTTCAGTGTGACCGATGAAAAACTGTTTTTT
>13|.|many|TRBV7-2|TRBJ1-1
CASSIGGGTEAFF
TGTGCCAGCAGCATCGGGGGCGGTACTGAAGCTTTCTTT
>16|TRBD2|few|TRBV9|TRBJ2-3
CASSGLAGGPGDTQYF
TGTGCCAGCAGCGGACTAGCGGGAGGGCCTGGAGATACGCAGTATTTT
>13|.|few|TRBV10-3|TRBJ2-7
CAIRKGTKDEQYF
TGTGCCATCAGAAAGGGGACAAAGGACGAGCAGTACTTC
>13|.|.|TRBV10-3|TRBJ2-5
CAISYSAQETQYF
TGTGCCATCAGTTACAGCGCTCAAGAGACCCAGTACTTC
>19|.|many|TRBV20-1|TRBJ1-3
CSARDPRGGPGPWRNTIYF
TGCAGTGCTAGAGACCCCCGGGGGGGGCCGGGACCTTGGCGTAACACCATATATTTT
>16|TRBD1|few|TRBV24-1|TRBJ2-5
CATSDRTGGVSETQYF
TGTGCCACCAGTGATCGGACAGGGGGCGTCTCAGAGACCCAGTACTTC
>18|TRBD2|.|TRBV13|TRBJ2-3
CASSLGVASGSFADTQYF
TGTGCCAGCAGCTTAGGCGTTGCTAGCGGGAGTTTCGCAGATACGCAGTATTTT
>14|TRBD1|few|TRBV2|TRBJ2-5
CASSDRDRGKTQYF
TGTGCCAGCAGTGATCGGGACAGGGGCAAGACCCAGTACTTC
>14|.|few|TRBV9|TRBJ1-5
CASSTGDSNQPQHF
TGTGCCAGCAGTACCGGGGATAGCAATCAGCCCCAGCATTTT
>14|.|few|TRBV5-6|TRBJ2-1
CASGGLSRHNEQFF
TGTGCCAGCGGGGGGTTGTCCCGACACAATGAGCAGTTCTTC
>16|TRBD1|few|TRBV2|TRBJ2-1
CASSEASGQGAHEQFF
TGTGCCAGCAGTGAAGCGAGCGGGCAGGGGGCCCATGAGCAGTTCTTC
>14|.|few|TRBV20-1|TRBJ2-7
CSARPGTAVYEQYF
TGCAGTGCCCGGCCCGGGACTGCGGTTTACGAGCAGTACTTC
>13|.|few|TRBV29-1|TRBJ2-3
CSVDLDNTDTQYF
TGCAGCGTTGATCTAGATAACACAGATACGCAGTATTTT
>10|.|.|TRBV20-1|TRBJ2-1
CSAKGNEQFF
TGCAGTGCTAAGGGAAATGAGCAGTTCTTC
>17|.|.|TRBV10-3|TRBJ2-3
CAISEATGGGSTDTQYF
TGTGCCATCAGTGAGGCAACAGGAGGGGGATCCACAGATACGCAGTATTTT
>16|.|.|TRBV24-1|TRBJ2-1
CATSSTTDNSYNEQFF
TGTGCCACCAGTAGCACTACGGACAACTCCTACAATGAGCAGTTCTTC
>17|TRBD2|.|TRBV6-5|TRBJ2-3
CASSYSASGKGTDTQYF
TGTGCCAGCAGTTACTCGGCTAGCGGGAAGGGGACAGATACGCAGTATTTT
>16|.|.|TRBV7-3|TRBJ1-5
CASSRRGRESNQPQHF
TGTGCCAGCAGCCGGCGGGGGCGCGAGAGCAATCAGCCCCAGCATTTT
>14|.|many|TRBV28|TRBJ2-5
CASSRPGRQETQYF
TGTGCCAGCAGTCGACCCGGACGCCAAGAGACCCAGTACTTC
>12|.|many|TRBV10-3|TRBJ2-7
CAISESSYEQYF
TGTGCCATCAGTGAGTCCTCCTACGAGCAGTACTTC
>13|TRBD1|.|TRBV6-2/TRBV6-3|TRBJ1-2
CASGTGILYGYTF
TGTGCCAGCGGGACAGGGATCCTCTATGGCTACACCTTC
>13|.|.|TRBV7-2|TRBJ2-7
CVSPGPREYEQYF
TGTGTCAGCCCCGGGCCTCGGGAGTACGAGCAGTACTTC
>14|TRBD2|many|TRBV28|TRBJ2-3
CASSLRGGPDTQYF
TGTGCCAGCAGCCTCCGGGGAGGGCCAGATACGCAGTATTTT
>18|.|.|TRBV9|TRBJ2-3
CASSVNRDFRLFTDTQYF
TGTGCCAGCAGCGTGAACCGGGACTTCCGATTATTCACAGATACGCAGTATTTT
>13|.|few|TRBV7-3|TRBJ2-7
CASSLSRTEEQYF
TGTGCCAGCAGCTTAAGCCGGACCGAAGAGCAGTACTTC
>15|.|.|TRBV6-2/TRBV6-3|TRBJ2-3
CASKRDGDSTDTQYF
TGTGCCAGCAAGAGAGACGGCGATAGCACAGATACGCAGTATTTT
>14|.|.|TRBV28|TRBJ2-4
CASRAGTPNRGQYF
TGTGCCAGCAGAGCCGGGACCCCAAACCGGGGGCAGTACTTC
>15|.|.|TRBV5-5|TRBJ2-5
CASSLLGQDIETQYF
TGTGCCAGCAGCTTGTTAGGGCAGGACATAGAGACCCAGTACTTC
>14|.|.|TRBV6-1|TRBJ1-1
CASNRRSENTEAFF
TGTGCCAGCAATCGGCGATCAGAGAACACTGAAGCTTTCTTT
>15|.|.|TRBV3-1|TRBJ2-5
CASSRTRVREETQYF
TGTGCCAGCAGCCGAACAAGAGTACGTGAAGAGACCCAGTACTTC
>14|TRBD1|few|TRBV10-2|TRBJ2-7
CASSGNRGAYEQYF
TGCGCCAGCAGTGGGAACAGGGGGGCCTACGAGCAGTACTTC
>16|TRBD1|few|TRBV5-1|TRBJ2-2
CASSRGTGGGTGELFF
TGCGCCAGCAGTCGTGGGACAGGGGGAGGCACCGGGGAGCTGTTTTTT
>16|TRBD2|few|TRBV27|TRBJ2-1
CASSLLLAGGNNEQFF
TGTGCCAGCAGTTTATTACTAGCGGGAGGGAACAATGAGCAGTTCTTC